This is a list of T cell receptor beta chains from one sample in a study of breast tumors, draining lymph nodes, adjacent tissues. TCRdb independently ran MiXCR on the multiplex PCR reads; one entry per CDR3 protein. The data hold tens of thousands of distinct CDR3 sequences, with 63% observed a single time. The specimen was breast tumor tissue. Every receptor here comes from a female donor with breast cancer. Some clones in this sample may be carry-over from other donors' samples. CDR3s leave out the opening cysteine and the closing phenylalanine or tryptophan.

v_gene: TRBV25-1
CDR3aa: ASSEWSRSPLH

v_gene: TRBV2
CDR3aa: ASSRDVEEKLF

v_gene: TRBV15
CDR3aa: ATSRMGTSGRAYEQY

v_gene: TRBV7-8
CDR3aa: ASGLGASGSSRQH

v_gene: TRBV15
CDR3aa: ATSRVAQGGYT

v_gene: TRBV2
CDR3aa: ASSERLAVRF

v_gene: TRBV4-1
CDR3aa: ASSQEGRGGDGYT

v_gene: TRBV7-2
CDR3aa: ASSLDGGPYNEQF

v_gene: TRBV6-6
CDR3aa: ASRTGGRDQPQH

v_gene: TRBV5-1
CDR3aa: ASSSSVSTPYEQY

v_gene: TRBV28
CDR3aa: ASSTSGSGTGELF

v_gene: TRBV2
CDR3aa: ASREQETQY

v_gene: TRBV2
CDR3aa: AGSDVGLLANYGYT

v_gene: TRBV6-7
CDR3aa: ASSHSELSFTDTQY

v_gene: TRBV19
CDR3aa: ASSETGLRYNSPLH

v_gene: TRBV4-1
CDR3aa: ASSQAPERMTQY

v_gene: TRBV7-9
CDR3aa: ASSFDANNEQF

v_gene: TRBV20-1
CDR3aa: SARTGGANSYNSPLH

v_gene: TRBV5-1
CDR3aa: ASSFQGSPLH

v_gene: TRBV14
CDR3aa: ASSHITTGSTYSEQY

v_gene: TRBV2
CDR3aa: ASSEVRLAVYNEQF

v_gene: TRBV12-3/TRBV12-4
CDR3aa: ASRLQGMGAGNTIY

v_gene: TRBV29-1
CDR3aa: SAETSGSSNEQF

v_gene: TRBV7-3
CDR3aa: ASSVRVGGGETQY

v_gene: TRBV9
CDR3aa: ASSVGGTRRSGNTIY

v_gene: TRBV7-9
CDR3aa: ASTQSSGANVLT

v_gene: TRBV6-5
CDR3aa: ASSETAGGYT

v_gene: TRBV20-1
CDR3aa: SARREETQS

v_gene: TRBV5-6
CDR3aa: ASSSPGSGVSNEQF

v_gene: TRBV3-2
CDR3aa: ASSQGQGGNTIY

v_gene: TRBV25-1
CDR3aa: ASSEWDSYSPLH

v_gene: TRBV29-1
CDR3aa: SVRGGEETQY

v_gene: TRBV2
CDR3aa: ASRGLNSNQPQH

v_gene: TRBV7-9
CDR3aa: ASSLEVGGQGAREQY

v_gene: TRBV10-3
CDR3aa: AIASTGELF

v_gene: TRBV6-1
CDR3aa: ASSYGPGDNSPLH

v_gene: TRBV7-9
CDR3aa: ASSSSGRPTDTQY

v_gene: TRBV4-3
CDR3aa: ASSQGAGQGGIGYT

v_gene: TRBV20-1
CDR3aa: SAFNEKLF

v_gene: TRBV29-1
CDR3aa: SVEGSAANEKLF

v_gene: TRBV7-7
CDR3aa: ASSEGQGQQETQY

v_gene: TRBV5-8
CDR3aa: ASSLARWSSYNSPLH

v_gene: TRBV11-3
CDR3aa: ASSSRQGSSYEQY

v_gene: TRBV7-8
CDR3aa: ASSLAGLAYGEQL

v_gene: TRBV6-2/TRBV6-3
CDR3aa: ASRTLASGTDTQY